The 16 T cell receptor beta chains below all came from one sample that was sequenced in a study of OX40 agonist ivuxolimab in advanced cancers. Data came from immunoSEQ multiplex PCR; TCRdb stores just in-frame clones and leaves some out. This table has about 82,000 clones, 85% to 90% appearing once. Here the sequenced sample was CD4+ or CD8+ T cells sorted from blood, taken in a trial of the OX40 agonist ivuxolimab. The source of these receptors is an adult with an advanced solid tumor such as melanoma, head and neck, liver or kidney cancer.

The rearrangement joins TRBV13 to TRBJ2-7; the D gene is possibly TRBD1 (6 bases). The CDR3 length is 14 residues. Germline-derived CDR1 and CDR2 are PRHDT and FYEKMQ (reference sequence). Trimming cost V 0 bases and J 1 base, with 7 bases left between them. This chain's CDR3 is CASSLGGASYEQYF. In DNA, the CDR3 is TGTGCCAGCAGCTTAGGGGGGGCTTCCTACGAGCAGTACTTC.

This chain connects TRBV6-1 to TRBJ1-2, with a weak D call TRBD1 (5 bases). This CDR3 comprises 15 residues. The V end was cut by 4 bases, the J end by 4 bases, with 16 bases between. Per the germline V gene, CDR1 is MNHNS and CDR2 is SASEGT. The CDR3 reads CASSAWGPGSYGYTF. The CDR3 coding sequence is TGTGCCAGCAGTGCGTGGGGACCAGGGAGCTATGGCTACACCTTC.

As to this clone: Other DNA sequences in this specimen translate into the identical CDR3. The chain recombines TRBV15 with TRBJ1-5; D call uncertain. Trimming left V 0 bases short and J 4 bases short, with 7 bases between. Germline CDR1 and CDR2: LNHNV and YYDKDF (reference sequence). The CDR3 loop spans 14 amino acids. This CDR3 reads CATSRDRGNQPQHF. In nucleotides, the CDR3 is TGTGCCACCAGCAGAGATCGTGGGAATCAGCCCCAGCATTTT.

J is TRBJ2-2 and V is TRBV7-6, with D hard to call. The CDR3 sequence is 13 residues long. V was trimmed by 4 bases and J by 3 bases, leaving 6 bases between them. Germline V gives CDR1 SGHVS, CDR2 FNYEAQ. CDR3 sequence (DNA): TGTGCCAGCAGCTCGGTGGACACCGGGGAGCTGTTTTTT. Its translation: CASSSVDTGELFF.

This rearrangement joins TRBV6-1 to TRBJ2-7; D gene uncertain. Germline assignment: CDR1 MNHNS and CDR2 SASEGT. The germline V and J ends were trimmed by 2 bases and 2 bases, with 10 bases remaining between them. The CDR3 length is 14 residues. CDR3: CASSESRSPYEQYF. Here the CDR3 DNA reads TGTGCCAGCAGTGAATCCAGGTCCCCCTACGAGCAGTACTTC.

The CDR3 reads CASSPRDRAYEQYF. DNA for the CDR3: TGTGCCAGCAGCCCCCGGGACAGGGCCTACGAGCAGTACTTC. The chain links TRBV11-2 to TRBJ2-7, with 9 bases lining up with TRBD1. CDR1 SGHAT and CDR2 FQNNGV come from the germline V gene. The CDR3 consists of 14 residues. The V segment lost 5 bases and the J segment 2 bases; nucleotides outside the gene matches: 4.

J is TRBJ2-5 and V is TRBV11-3; D perhaps matches TRBD1 (6 bases). Trimming took off 5 bases at V and 4 bases at J, with 29 bases between the two ends. Germline loops: CDR1 SGHNT, CDR2 YENEEA. The CDR3 totals 19 residues. CDR3 region: CASSGSGPPGHGRSETQYF. In DNA form, the CDR3 reads TGTGCCAGCAGCGGTTCCGGACCGCCGGGACATGGAAGGTCAGAGACCCAGTACTTC.

This clone was found a few times. The chain combines TRBV4-1 with TRBJ1-1; D ambiguous. This CDR3 spans 14 amino acids. Germline CDR1 reads MGHRA; CDR2 reads YSYEKL. Trimming removed 2 bases from V and 10 bases from J, with 17 bases in between. For the CDR3, the DNA is TGCGCCAGCAGCCAACCCCTAGAAGGGATTCGAGCTTTCTTT. Residues: CASSQPLEGIRAFF.

This rearrangement joins TRBV27 to TRBJ1-2; TRBD1 aligns across 9 bases. CDR1 is MNHEY, CDR2 SMNVEV, per germline (reference sequence). Trimming removed 5 bases from V and 0 bases from J; junction bases left unmatched: 10. CDR3 length equals 17 residues. The CDR3 DNA is TGTGCCAGCAGTCGGTTATCCGGGACAGGGACTAACTATGGCTACACCTTC. It translates to CASSRLSGTGTNYGYTF.

The chain combines TRBV10-1 with TRBJ2-1; D unresolved. The V end lost 2 bases, the J end lost 7 bases, and 18 bases lay between the germline ends. Germline V gene lookup returns CDR1 WNHNN and CDR2 SYGVQD (reference sequence). The CDR3 is 16 amino acids. The chain's CDR3 is CASSESAGPSQNEQFF. As DNA, the CDR3 is TGCGCCAGCAGTGAGAGCGCAGGCCCTTCCCAGAATGAGCAGTTCTTC.

The genes are TRBV19 and TRBJ1-2, with D unclear. V was pared by 1 base and J by 3 bases, with 9 bases between. This CDR3 is 14 amino acids long. From germline, CDR1 is LNHDA and CDR2 SQIVND (reference sequence). The chain's CDR3 is CASSIVEEDYGYTF. CDR3 in DNA: TGTGCCAGTAGTATAGTCGAGGAAGACTATGGCTACACCTTC.

The V gene is TRBV4-1, the J gene TRBJ2-7; D not certain. This CDR3 has 15 residues. Per the germline V gene, CDR1 is MGHRA and CDR2 is YSYEKL. V was cut by 1 base and J by 5 bases, with 15 bases left in between. The CDR3 DNA reads TGCGCCAGCAGCCAAGTTTGGGCCAGAGGTGACGAGCAGTACTTC. Amino acids: CASSQVWARGDEQYF.

The genes are TRBV9 and TRBJ2-3; 10 nucleotides match TRBD2. After removal of 0 bases from V and 4 bases from J, the junction contained 5 bases not matched to a gene. Germline CDR1 is SGDLS and CDR2 is YYNGEE. This CDR3 has 16 residues. The CDR3 DNA is TGTGCCAGCAGCGTAGAGGGAGCGGGGGGGTCAGATACGCAGTATTTT. This sequence encodes CASSVEGAGGSDTQYF.

The chain uses TRBV5-1 and TRBJ2-3; D unclear. This CDR3 is built from 16 residues. V lost 0 bases, J lost 3 bases, and 14 bases lay in between. The germline CDR1 and CDR2 sequences are SGHRS and YFSETQ. CDR3 region: CASSLAALRSTDTQYF. The CDR3 DNA reads TGCGCCAGCAGCTTGGCCGCCTTACGATCGACAGATACGCAGTATTTT.

The J gene is TRBJ2-6, the V gene TRBV19; D possibly corresponds to TRBD2 (5 bases). V dropped 7 bases and J dropped 4 bases, with 17 bases sitting between them. The CDR3 contains 16 residues. Germline loops: CDR1 LNHDA, CDR2 SQIVND (reference sequence). The CDR3: CASNRGIKMGANVLTF. CDR3 bases: TGTGCCAGTAACCGAGGGATTAAGATGGGGGCCAACGTCCTGACTTTC. Based on the CDR3 plus reference TRBV19 and TRBJ2-6, the full variable domain is DGGITQSPKYLFRKEGQNVTLSCEQNLNHDAMYWYRQDPGQGLRLIYYSQIVNDFQKGDIAEGYSVSREKKESFPLTVTSAQKNPTAFYLCASNRGIKMGANVLTFGAGSRLTVL.

The rearrangement joins TRBV29-1 to TRBJ2-2, with 7 nucleotides matching TRBD2. From germline, CDR1 is SQVTM and CDR2 ANQGSEA. This CDR3 contains 18 residues. V lost 4 bases to trimming and J lost 0 bases; unmatched junction nucleotides: 14. The DNA of the CDR3 is TGCAGCGTTGGCCCCCTTGGCGGGAGAGGCACGAACACCGGGGAGCTGTTTTTT. This translates into CSVGPLGGRGTNTGELFF.